This TCR beta chain was profiled in a study of cytomegalovirus exposure and HLA in healthy donors. Study observations and caveats: Most subjects had HLA-A and HLA-B alleles reportedly predicted accurately by TCR beta sequences.

Notes on this clone: Its antigen remains unidentified.

The germline CDR1 and CDR2 sequences are MNHEY and SVGAGI. The V end lost 1 base, the J end lost 2 bases, and 10 bases lay between the germline ends. This CDR3 contains 15 residues. Researchers ran the PCR with 60 Vbeta and 13 Jbeta primers. Per the authors' pipeline: Later, 80 million or so unique TCR beta chains were counted in an analysis, and some 10 million of them were shared. This table comes from immunoSEQ multiplex PCR, and its TCRdb copy is limited to in-frame clones, with some not included. The V and J calls and clone size were taken over from that table, and D and trimming were inferred from the DNA. Of roughly 130,000 clones in the sample, 80% were seen once.

Specimen: PBMCs. The TCR comes from a middle-aged woman in good health and CMV-seronegative. This sequence joins TRBV6-5 and TRBJ2-3, with D perhaps TRBD2 (6 bases). The CDR3 nucleotides read TGTGCCAGCAGTTACTATGGAGGGCTCACAGATACGCAGTATTTT. It encodes CASSYYGGLTDTQYF.